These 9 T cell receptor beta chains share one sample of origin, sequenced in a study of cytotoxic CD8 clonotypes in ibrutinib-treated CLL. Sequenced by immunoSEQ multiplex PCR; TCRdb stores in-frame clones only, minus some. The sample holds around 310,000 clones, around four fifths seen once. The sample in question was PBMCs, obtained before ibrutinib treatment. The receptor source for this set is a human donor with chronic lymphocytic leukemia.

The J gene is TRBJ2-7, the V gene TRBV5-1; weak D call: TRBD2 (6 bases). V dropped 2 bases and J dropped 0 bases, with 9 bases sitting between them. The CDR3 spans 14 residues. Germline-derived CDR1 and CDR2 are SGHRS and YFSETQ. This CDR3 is CASSFGTSSYEQYF. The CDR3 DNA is TGCGCCAGCAGCTTCGGGACTTCCTCCTACGAGCAGTACTTC.

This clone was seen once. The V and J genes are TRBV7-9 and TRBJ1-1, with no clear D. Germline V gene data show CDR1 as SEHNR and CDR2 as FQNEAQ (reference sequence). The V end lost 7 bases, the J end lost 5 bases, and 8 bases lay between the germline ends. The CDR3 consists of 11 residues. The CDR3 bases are TGTGCCAGCACCGTTTCGACTGAAGCTTTCTTT. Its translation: CASTVSTEAFF.

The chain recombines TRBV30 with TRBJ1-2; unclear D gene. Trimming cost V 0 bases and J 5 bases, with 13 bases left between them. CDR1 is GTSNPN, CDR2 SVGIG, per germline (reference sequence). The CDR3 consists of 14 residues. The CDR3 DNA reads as TGTGCCTGGAGTGTATTAGGGCTAGGATATGGCTACACCTTC. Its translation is CAWSVLGLGYGYTF.

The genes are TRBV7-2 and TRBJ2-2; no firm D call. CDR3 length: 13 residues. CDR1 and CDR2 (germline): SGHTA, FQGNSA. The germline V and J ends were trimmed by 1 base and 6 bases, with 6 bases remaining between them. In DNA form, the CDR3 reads TGTGCCAGCAGCTTAGTGGTCTCCGGGGAGCTGTTTTTT. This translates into CASSLVVSGELFF. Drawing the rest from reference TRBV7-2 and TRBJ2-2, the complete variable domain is GAGVSQSPSNKVTEKGKDVELRCDPISGHTALYWYRQSLGQGLEFLIYFQGNSAPDKSGLPSDRFSAERTGGSVSTLTIQRTQQEDSAVYLCASSLVVSGELFFGEGSRLTVL.

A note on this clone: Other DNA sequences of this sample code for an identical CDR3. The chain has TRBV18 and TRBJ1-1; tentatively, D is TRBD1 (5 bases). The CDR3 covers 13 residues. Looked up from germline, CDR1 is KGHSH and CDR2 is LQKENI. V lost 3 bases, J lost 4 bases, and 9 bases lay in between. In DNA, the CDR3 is TGTGCCAGCTCACCGCCGACAGTCACTGAAGCTTTCTTT. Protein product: CASSPPTVTEAFF.

This CDR3 is CASSSSTSGSYEQYF. DNA for the CDR3: TGTGCCAGCAGTTCCTCGACTAGCGGGAGTTACGAGCAGTACTTC. The chain couples TRBV27 to TRBJ2-7, with TRBD2 matching 12 bases. With V trimmed by 4 bases and J by 4 bases, 5 bases remained unmatched. This CDR3 contains 15 residues. CDR1 is MNHEY, CDR2 SMNVEV, per germline (reference sequence).

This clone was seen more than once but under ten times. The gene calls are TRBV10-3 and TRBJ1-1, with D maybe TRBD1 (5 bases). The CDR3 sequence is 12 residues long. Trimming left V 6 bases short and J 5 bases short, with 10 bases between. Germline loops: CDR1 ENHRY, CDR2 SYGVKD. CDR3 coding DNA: TGTGCCATCAGGGGGCGCGGGACTGAAGCTTTCTTT. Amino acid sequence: CAIRGRGTEAFF.

The CDR3 DNA reads as TGTGCCAGCAGTCCCCCGGGACAGGGGAGTTACGAGCAGTACTTC. Protein: CASSPPGQGSYEQYF. The chain carries TRBV2 and TRBJ2-7, with 10 bases identical to TRBD1. Germline CDR1 SNHLY, CDR2 FYNNEI. V lost 5 bases, J lost 4 bases, and 8 bases stayed unmatched. This CDR3 is 15 amino acids long.

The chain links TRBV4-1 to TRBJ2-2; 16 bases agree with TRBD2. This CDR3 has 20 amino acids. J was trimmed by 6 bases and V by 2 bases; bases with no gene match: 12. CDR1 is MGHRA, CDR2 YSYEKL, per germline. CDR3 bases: TGCGCCAGCAGCCAAAGGCTGGGACTAGCGGGAGGGGGTGTGTCCGGGGAGCTGTTTTTT. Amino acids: CASSQRLGLAGGGVSGELFF.